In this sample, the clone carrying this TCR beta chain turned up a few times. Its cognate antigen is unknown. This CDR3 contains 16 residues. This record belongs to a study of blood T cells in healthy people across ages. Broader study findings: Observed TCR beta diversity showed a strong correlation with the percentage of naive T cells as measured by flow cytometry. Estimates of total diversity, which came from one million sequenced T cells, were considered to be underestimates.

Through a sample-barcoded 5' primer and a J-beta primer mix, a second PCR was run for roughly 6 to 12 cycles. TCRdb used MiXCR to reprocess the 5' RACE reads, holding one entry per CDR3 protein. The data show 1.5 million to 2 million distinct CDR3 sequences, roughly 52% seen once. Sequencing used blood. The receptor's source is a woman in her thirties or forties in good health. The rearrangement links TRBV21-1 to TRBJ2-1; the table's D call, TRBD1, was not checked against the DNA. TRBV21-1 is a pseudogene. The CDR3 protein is CASSASGGSDYNEQFF. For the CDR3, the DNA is TGTGCCAGCAGCGCTTCAGGGGGTTCCGACTACAATGAGCAGTTCTTC.